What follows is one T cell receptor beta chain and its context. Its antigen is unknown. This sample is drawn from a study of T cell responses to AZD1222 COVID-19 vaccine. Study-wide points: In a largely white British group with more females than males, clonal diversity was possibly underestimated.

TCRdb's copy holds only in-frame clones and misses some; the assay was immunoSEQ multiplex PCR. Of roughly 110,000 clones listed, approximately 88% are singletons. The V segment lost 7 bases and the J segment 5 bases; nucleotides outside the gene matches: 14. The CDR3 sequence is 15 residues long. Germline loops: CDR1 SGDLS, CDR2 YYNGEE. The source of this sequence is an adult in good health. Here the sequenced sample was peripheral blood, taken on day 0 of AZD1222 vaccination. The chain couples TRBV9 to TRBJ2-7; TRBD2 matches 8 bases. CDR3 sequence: CASAPGSGTRHEQYF. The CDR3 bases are TGTGCCAGCGCCCCCGGTAGCGGGACTAGACACGAGCAGTACTTC.